This T cell receptor beta chain was sequenced for a study of OX40 agonist ivuxolimab in advanced cancers. As for the study in general: Patients were treated with ivuxolimab, an agonistic anti-OX40 (CD134) antibody. In three patients, partial responses were observed, one with hepatocellular carcinoma and two with cutaneous melanoma. With a range of roughly 20 to 80, age averaged 60 years, and 65% to 85% were male.

Some clones are missing from TCRdb's copy, which holds only in-frame ones; the method was immunoSEQ multiplex PCR. Here the sample spans some 130,000 clones, 93% being singletons. Trimming took 8 bases from V and 2 from J, leaving 16 bases between them. Germline lookup yields CDR1 SQVTM and CDR2 ANQGSEA. This CDR3 is 14 amino acids long. Sequenced material: CD4+ or CD8+ T cells sorted from blood, taken in a trial of the OX40 agonist ivuxolimab. This chain uses TRBV29-1 with TRBJ2-1; D may match TRBD1 or TRBD2 (5 bases each). This receptor was taken from an adult with an advanced solid tumor such as melanoma, head and neck, liver or kidney cancer. The CDR3 reads CSPWSGSPYNEQFF. The CDR3 DNA follows: TGCAGCCCCTGGTCAGGGAGCCCCTACAATGAGCAGTTCTTC.